This T cell receptor beta chain emerged from a study of OX40 agonist ivuxolimab in advanced cancers. Study-wide context: The dose-escalation cohort had hepatocellular carcinoma, melanoma, renal cell or head and neck cancer.

Study-level findings and limits: CD8+ T cells were the subset that, on average, had more expanded clones than CD4+. Normalized T-cell clonal expansion was also low in some nonresponders.

This clone occurred once. The target antigen is unknown. Profiling relied on immunoSEQ multiplex PCR, and the TCRdb table lists in-frame clones only, not all of them. The data show 95,000 to 110,000 clones, with 91% seen just once and roughly 1.2% held by the top ten. The CDR3 covers 13 residues. From germline, CDR1 is ENHRY and CDR2 SYGVKD. V was pared by 6 bases and J by 4 bases, with 3 bases of the junction left unmatched. The TCR sequence derives from an adult with an advanced solid tumor such as melanoma, head and neck, liver or kidney cancer. The V gene is TRBV10-3, the J gene TRBJ1-1; 9 nucleotides align to TRBD1. This specimen consisted of CD4+ or CD8+ T cells sorted from blood, obtained in a trial of the OX40 agonist ivuxolimab. CDR3 region: CAIRETGGTEAFF. CDR3 in DNA: TGTGCCATCAGGGAGACAGGGGGCACTGAAGCTTTCTTT.